These 18 T cell receptor beta chains originate from one sample sequenced in a study of CD8 T cells in ankylosing spondylitis. MiXCR, applied by TCRdb to the 5' RACE reads, yields one record per CDR3 protein. The table has around 39,000 distinct CDR3 sequences, approximately 17% seen once. The source material was blood. The source is a male donor with ankylosing spondylitis or in good health (not recorded which).

In this sample, this clonotype turned up a few times. The chain couples TRBV5-1 to TRBJ2-2; perhaps TRBD2 as D (5 bases). Germline CDR1 and CDR2: SGHRS and YFSETQ. The V and J ends lost 4 bases and 5 bases respectively, with 18 bases between them. The length of the CDR3 is 16 residues. The CDR3 protein is CASSSRNSRGTGELFF. Written as DNA, the CDR3 is TGCGCCAGCAGCAGTAGGAACAGCCGGGGTACCGGGGAGCTGTTTTTT.

The chain employs TRBV30 and TRBJ1-1, with D unclear. V lost 3 bases, J lost 0 bases, and 8 bases lay in between. From germline, CDR1 is GTSNPN and CDR2 SVGIG (reference sequence). CDR3 size: 13 residues. The CDR3 region has the DNA TGTGCCTGGAGCAAGAACATGAACACTGAAGCTTTCTTT. The encoded protein is CAWSKNMNTEAFF. The whole variable domain, filled in from reference TRBV30 and TRBJ1-1, reads SQTIHQWPATLVQPVGSPLSLECTVEGTSNPNLYWYRQAAGRGLQLLFYSVGIGQISSEVPQNLSASRPQDRQFILSSKKLLLSDSGFYLCAWSKNMNTEAFFGQGTRLTVV.

The CDR3, as DNA: TGTGCCAGCAGTTTATCCCGGGAGCAGTTCTTC. Translated: CASSLSREQFF. The rearrangement joins TRBV28 to TRBJ2-1; no clear D gene. CDR3 length: 11 amino acids. The ends were cut back, 1 base at V and 10 bases at J, with 5 bases in the middle. Germline values: CDR1 MDHEN, CDR2 SYDVKM.

This clonotype was detected only a few times. V usage is TRBV29-1 and J usage is TRBJ2-7; 9 bases align to TRBD1. The J segment lost 4 bases and the V segment lost 5 bases, leaving 9 bases of the junction unmatched. This CDR3 has 14 residues. Looked up from germline, CDR1 is SQVTM and CDR2 is ANQGSEA. The CDR3: CSVCLTGGGYEQYF. The DNA of the CDR3 is TGCAGCGTTTGTCTGACAGGGGGTGGGTACGAGCAGTACTTC.

This clonotype occurred many times. The rearrangement joins TRBV7-2 to TRBJ2-2; either TRBD1 or TRBD2 may supply D (6 bases each). Trimming stripped 7 bases from V and 4 bases from J, with 16 bases between. This CDR3 contains 15 residues. Germline-derived CDR1 and CDR2 are SGHTA and FQGNSA. The CDR3 DNA follows: TGTGCCAGCAACTATAAGGGGGGATCCACCGGGGAGCTGTTTTTT. Its translation is CASNYKGGSTGELFF.

This clonotype appeared a few times. This chain links TRBV28 with TRBJ2-3; 14 nucleotides align to TRBD2. The CDR3 is 16 amino acids. The V gene end was trimmed by 6 bases and the J gene end by 3 bases; junction bases not matched to a gene: 5. Germline CDR1 reads MDHEN; CDR2 reads SYDVKM. CDR3 coding DNA: TGTGCCAGCAGGACTAGCGGGAGGGCTATTACAGATACGCAGTATTTT. It is translated as CASRTSGRAITDTQYF.

In its sample, this clonotype was seen a few times. This rearrangement joins TRBV20-1 to TRBJ2-1; 8 nucleotides line up with TRBD2. The V gene's germline CDR1 is DFQATT and CDR2 SNEGSKA (reference sequence). The CDR3 is made up of 12 amino acids. CDR3 sequence (DNA): TGCAGCGGCCGGGGGGGGCATGATGAGCAGTTCTTC. Translating gives CSGRGGHDEQFF.

This clonotype was seen more than once but under ten times. The V gene is TRBV12-3 or TRBV12-4, the J gene TRBJ2-5; the D call may be TRBD1 or TRBD2 (5 bases each). The CDR3 has 12 amino acids. Deletions cut 2 bases from V and 5 bases from J, with 6 bases between. This CDR3 is CASSLRGETQYF. DNA of the CDR3: TGTGCCAGCAGTTTACGGGGCGAGACCCAGTACTTC.

This chain uses TRBV27 with TRBJ2-2; TRBD2 aligns across 11 bases. The CDR3 consists of 15 residues. Germline CDR1 reads MNHEY; CDR2 reads SMNVEV (reference sequence). V lost 4 bases to trimming and J lost 4 bases; unmatched junction nucleotides: 2. CDR3 amino acids: CASSYLAGGTGELFF. DNA for the CDR3: TGTGCCAGCAGTTACCTAGCGGGGGGCACCGGGGAGCTGTTTTTT.

In its sample, this clonotype was seen a few times. In DNA, the CDR3 is TGTGCCAGCAGTTCCGGGACAGAGGTCACAGATACGCAGTATTTT. Translation: CASSSGTEVTDTQYF. The chain couples TRBV28 to TRBJ2-3; the match to TRBD1 covers 7 bases. CDR1 is MDHEN and CDR2 is SYDVKM in the germline V gene. V gave up 4 bases and J gave up 2 bases; unmatched junction bases: 6. The CDR3 has 15 residues.

The chain joins TRBV5-1 to TRBJ2-7, with 13 bases matching TRBD2. Germline V CDR1 and CDR2: SGHRS, YFSETQ. The CDR3 spans 15 residues. V dropped 4 bases and J dropped 1; count of bases not matched to a gene: 2. The CDR3 nucleotides read TGCGCCAGCAGCCCGGGACTAGCGGGGTCCTACGAGCAGTACGTC. It translates to CASSPGLAGSYEQYV.

This chain uses TRBV5-1 with TRBJ2-2, with a tentative D call TRBD2 (6 bases). Trimming took off 4 bases at V and 0 bases at J, with 10 bases between the two ends. The CDR3 extends over 15 amino acids. CDR1 and CDR2 (germline): SGHRS, YFSETQ. The CDR3 DNA sequence: TGCGCCAGCAGCCCCGGGACTCCGAACACCGGGGAGCTGTTTTTT. Its protein product is CASSPGTPNTGELFF.

The chain employs TRBV6-5 and TRBJ2-2; 11 nucleotides agree with TRBD1. V lost 6 bases, J lost 7 bases, and 10 bases stayed unmatched. The CDR3 extends over 16 amino acids. Germline V CDR1 and CDR2: MNHEY, SVGAGI. CDR3 protein: CASSPGRTGGFGELFF. Here the CDR3 DNA reads TGTGCCAGCAGCCCGGGGAGGACAGGGGGCTTCGGGGAGCTGTTTTTT.

This chain uses TRBV2 with TRBJ2-2; 10 bases fit TRBD2. Germline CDR1 SNHLY, CDR2 FYNNEI. V lost 6 bases to trimming and J lost 1 base; unmatched junction nucleotides: 2. The CDR3 consists of 15 residues. CDR3 nucleotides: TGTGCCAGCAGAATAGCGGGAGGGAACACCGGGGAGCTGTTTTTT. Protein product: CASRIAGGNTGELFF.

The V and J genes are TRBV28 and TRBJ2-5; no definite D call. Germline CDR1 and CDR2: MDHEN and SYDVKM. V lost 3 bases and J lost 2, with 13 bases in between. CDR3 length: 15 residues. In DNA form, the CDR3 reads TGTGCCAGCAGTTTCTTGACCCGGCAGCAAGAGACCCAGTACTTC. Residues: CASSFLTRQQETQYF. Full variable domain (remainder filled in from reference TRBV28 and TRBJ2-5): DVKVTQSSRYLVKRTGEKVFLECVQDMDHENMFWYRQDPGLGLRLIYFSYDVKMKEKGDIPEGYSVSREKKERFSLILESASTNQTSMYLCASSFLTRQQETQYFGPGTRLLVL.

The rearrangement links TRBV7-9 to TRBJ2-3; 12 bases agree with TRBD1. The CDR3 runs 16 residues. The germline gives CDR1 SEHNR, CDR2 FQNEAQ (reference sequence). Germline trimming cut 5 bases from V and 4 bases from J; bases unmatched to any gene: 7. CDR3 residues: CASSPRDRGQADTQYF. As DNA, the CDR3 is TGTGCCAGCAGCCCCCGGGACAGGGGGCAGGCAGATACGCAGTATTTT.

This clonotype turned up a few times. The chain couples TRBV20-1 to TRBJ2-5, with 10 positions matching TRBD1. Germline V gene lookup returns CDR1 DFQATT and CDR2 SNEGSKA (reference sequence). Losses at the gene ends were 6 bases for V and 7 bases for J; bases not matched to a gene: 8. The CDR3 runs to 13 residues. CDR3 loop: CSAKTGGAGTQYF. CDR3 DNA sequence: TGCAGTGCCAAGACAGGGGGCGCTGGGACCCAGTACTTC.

This sequence joins TRBV29-1 and TRBJ2-2, with 11 positions matching TRBD2. The CDR3 length is 15 residues. The ends lost 5 bases at V and 5 bases at J; junction bases unmatched: 7. Per the germline V gene, CDR1 is SQVTM and CDR2 is ANQGSEA. CDR3 amino acids: CSVQSGTSGTGELFF. CDR3 coding DNA: TGCAGCGTTCAGTCTGGGACTAGCGGAACCGGGGAGCTGTTTTTT.